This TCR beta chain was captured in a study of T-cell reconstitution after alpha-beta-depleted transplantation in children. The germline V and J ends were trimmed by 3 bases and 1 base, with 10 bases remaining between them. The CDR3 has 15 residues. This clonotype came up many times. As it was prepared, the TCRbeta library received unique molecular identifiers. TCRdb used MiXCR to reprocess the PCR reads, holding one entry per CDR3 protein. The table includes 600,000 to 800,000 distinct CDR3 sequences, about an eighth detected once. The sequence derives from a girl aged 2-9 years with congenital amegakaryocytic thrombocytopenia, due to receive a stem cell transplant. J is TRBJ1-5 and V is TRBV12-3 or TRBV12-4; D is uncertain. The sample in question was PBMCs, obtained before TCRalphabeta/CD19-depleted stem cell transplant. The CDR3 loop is CASSLISGSNQPQHF. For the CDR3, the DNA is TGTGCCAGCAGTTTGATTTCGGGGAGCAATCAGCCCCAGCATTTT.